These 24 T cell receptor beta chains were all obtained from the same sample, sequenced in a study of blood T cell repertoires in COVID-19 (dated by TCRdb to 2018 to 2021). The receptor library was made with the immunoSEQ multiplex PCR assay. Imported from immuneACCESS, the table was reduced by TCRdb to in-frame sequences with V and J called. These copies leave out some clones; in studies compared against another copy, an unresolved V gene accounts for under half, and the cause of the remainder is not known. Recorded for this sample are about 430,000 clones; around nine tenths of them occurred a single time. In total, the top ten clones hold approximately 1.5% of the sample. The sequencing input was PBMCs or T cells enriched from blood (not recorded which). The receptor source for this set is a woman aged 18 to 35 who had been exposed to COVID-19.

The gene calls are TRBV24-1 and TRBJ1-2, with a tentative D call TRBD1 (5 bases). CDR1 KGHDR and CDR2 SFDVKD come from the germline V gene. V was pared by 7 bases and J by 2 bases, with 7 bases between. CDR3 length: 12 amino acids. This CDR3 reads CATRDRNYGYTF. Here the CDR3 DNA reads TGTGCCACCAGAGACAGAAACTATGGCTACACCTTC.

The CDR3 DNA follows: TGTGCCAGCAGCTCCGGGACAGGGGTTTATAGCAATCAGCCCCAGCATTTT. It specifies CASSSGTGVYSNQPQHF. The chain is built from TRBV28 and TRBJ1-5, with 10 bases matching TRBD1. CDR1 is MDHEN and CDR2 is SYDVKM in the germline V gene. Unmatched junction bases numbered 8, after V lost 6 bases and J lost 0 bases. The CDR3 is 17 amino acids.

There are a few counts of this clone. The V and J genes are TRBV28 and TRBJ1-5; D ambiguous. This CDR3 is built from 15 residues. Germline CDR1 is MDHEN and CDR2 is SYDVKM. The germline V and J ends were trimmed by 4 bases and 0 bases, with 10 bases remaining between them. CDR3 sequence (DNA): TGTGCCAGCAGTTCAACTGATTATAGCAATCAGCCCCAGCATTTT. Translating it yields CASSSTDYSNQPQHF.

This chain connects TRBV9 to TRBJ1-4, with D maybe TRBD1 (6 bases). V gave up 3 bases and J gave up 3 bases, with 12 bases separating them. Germline CDR1 reads SGDLS; CDR2 reads YYNGEE. This CDR3 region has 15 residues. CDR3 region: CASSAVRGSNEKLFF. As DNA, the CDR3 is TGTGCCAGCAGCGCCGTCAGGGGCTCTAATGAAAAACTGTTTTTT.

The chain uses TRBV2 and TRBJ1-4, with 7 bases lining up with TRBD1. The germline CDR1 and CDR2 sequences are SNHLY and FYNNEI. Trimming removed 6 bases from V and 4 bases from J; junction bases left unmatched: 8. The CDR3 totals 15 residues. The CDR3 loop reads CASRASTGFNEKLFF. The CDR3 nucleotides are TGTGCCAGCAGGGCGTCGACAGGGTTTAATGAAAAACTGTTTTTT.

This chain links TRBV5-6 with TRBJ1-1; 7 positions match TRBD1. Trimming took 3 bases from V and 5 from J; bases not matched to a gene: 4. CDR3 length equals 13 residues. Germline V gene data show CDR1 as SGHDT and CDR2 as YYEEEE. Written as DNA, the CDR3 is TGTGCCAGCAGCTCGACAGGGATAACTGAAGCTTTCTTT. This sequence encodes CASSSTGITEAFF.

This clone occurred a few times. The chain employs TRBV21-1 and TRBJ2-7; the tabulated D call, TRBD1, remains unverified against the DNA. TRBV21-1 is noted as a pseudogene. The CDR3 spans 14 residues. CDR3 DNA: TGTGCCAGCAGTGTGGGACAAAACCCCTACGAGCAGTACTTC. Amino acids: CASSVGQNPYEQYF.

The chain couples TRBV7-2 to TRBJ1-2, with unresolved D. Looked up from germline, CDR1 is SGHTA and CDR2 is FQGNSA. V was clipped by 4 bases and J by 8 bases, with 8 bases between them. The CDR3 consists of 11 residues. The CDR3 region has the DNA TGTGCCAGCAGCTCATCGGTCGGCTACACCTTC. The encoded protein is CASSSSVGYTF.

The rearrangement joins TRBV27 to TRBJ2-7; maybe TRBD1 (5 bases). Germline V gives CDR1 MNHEY, CDR2 SMNVEV (reference sequence). V dropped 3 bases and J dropped 5 bases, with 11 bases sitting between them. The CDR3 length is 13 residues. CDR3 bases: TGTGCCAGCAGTTTGCAGGGTGAACACGAGCAGTACTTC. Translating it yields CASSLQGEHEQYF.

This chain connects TRBV11-1 to TRBJ2-3, with D unresolved. The CDR3 loop spans 16 amino acids. Germline CDR1 and CDR2: SGHAT and FQDESV (reference sequence). Trimming shortened V by 3 bases and J by 0 bases, and 13 bases separated the two germline ends. CDR3 DNA sequence: TGTGCCAGCAGCTTTTACGGTCAGACTAGCACAGATACGCAGTATTTT. Protein: CASSFYGQTSTDTQYF.

The chain recombines TRBV30 with TRBJ2-5; the match to TRBD2 covers 9 bases. The germline gives CDR1 GTSNPN, CDR2 SVGIG (reference sequence). This CDR3 comprises 16 residues. V was pared by 0 bases and J by 1 base, with 6 bases of the junction left unmatched. The DNA for the CDR3 is TGTGCCTGGAGTGTAGGAGTAGCGGGGGCCCAAGAGACCCAGTACTTC. Translation gives CAWSVGVAGAQETQYF.

The V gene is TRBV4-1, the J gene TRBJ2-7, with D maybe TRBD1 (6 bases). V lost 0 bases to trimming and J lost 1 base, with 13 bases between them. Germline V gene lookup returns CDR1 MGHRA and CDR2 YSYEKL. CDR3 length: 16 residues. The chain's CDR3 is CASSQETGPWSYEQYF. CDR3 DNA sequence: TGCGCCAGCAGCCAAGAGACAGGACCTTGGTCCTACGAGCAGTACTTC.

J is TRBJ1-1 and V is TRBV5-1; 7 bases fit TRBD1. From germline, CDR1 is SGHRS and CDR2 YFSETQ. The CDR3 runs 14 residues. With V trimmed by 4 bases and J by 5 bases, 8 bases remained unmatched. The CDR3 region has the DNA TGCGCCAGCAGCACCTGGCAGGGGGAGACTGAAGCTTTCTTT. Protein sequence: CASSTWQGETEAFF.

This clone was recorded a few times. This sample also contains other DNA sequences that code for the same CDR3. This chain connects TRBV7-8 to TRBJ2-1, with D possibly being TRBD1 (5 bases). The CDR3 totals 13 residues. Deletions cut 1 base from V and 4 bases from J, with 5 bases between. Germline V gene sequence: CDR1 SGHVS, CDR2 FQNEAQ. CDR3 coding DNA: TGTGCCAGCAGCTTAGGGACATACAATGAGCAGTTCTTC. Translated: CASSLGTYNEQFF.

The rearrangement links TRBV5-1 to TRBJ1-4; D perhaps matches TRBD1 (6 bases). The germline V gene has CDR1 SGHRS and CDR2 YFSETQ. The CDR3 loop spans 15 amino acids. V was shortened by 6 bases and J by 4 bases, with 16 bases between the two germline ends. In DNA form, the CDR3 reads TGCGCCAGCACCCCCTCGGGACACAATAATGAAAAACTGTTTTTT. Its translation: CASTPSGHNNEKLFF.

A remark on this clone: Being one base from a much bigger clone, this may be a read error. This specimen includes other DNA sequences encoding the same CDR3. The chain recombines TRBV3-1 (or the pseudogene TRBV3-2) with TRBJ1-6, with D uncertain. Germline assignment: CDR1 LGHDT and CDR2 YNNKEL (reference sequence). Trimming stripped 1 base from V and 7 bases from J, with 8 bases between. This CDR3 contains 14 residues. The DNA for the CDR3 is TGTGCCAGCAGCCAAGCGGAGGGAAATTCACCCCTCCACTTT. Residues: CASSQAEGNSPLHF.

The rearrangement uses TRBV6-5 and TRBJ2-1; TRBD2 matches 7 bases. The CDR3 loop spans 13 amino acids. The junction had 4 bases not matched to a gene; V was cut back by 5 bases and J by 6 bases. Germline loops: CDR1 MNHEY, CDR2 SVGAGI. The CDR3 protein is CASSKRGVNEQFF. As DNA, the CDR3 is TGTGCCAGCAGTAAACGGGGGGTCAATGAGCAGTTCTTC.

This clone came up once. The V and J genes are TRBV28 and TRBJ2-3; 7 bases fit TRBD1. The germline V gene has CDR1 MDHEN and CDR2 SYDVKM. The V segment lost 6 bases and the J segment 2 bases; nucleotides outside the gene matches: 5. This CDR3 spans 14 amino acids. The CDR3 region has the DNA TGTGCCAGCAGCAGGGACAGTTACACAGATACGCAGTATTTT. This sequence encodes CASSRDSYTDTQYF.

The genes are TRBV7-8 and TRBJ1-1; weak D call: TRBD1 (5 bases). With 1 base removed from V and 4 bases from J, the gap between germline ends came to 13 bases. From germline, CDR1 is SGHVS and CDR2 FQNEAQ. This CDR3 has 15 amino acids. CDR3 region: CASSLVGGSGTEAFF. The CDR3 DNA reads TGTGCCAGCAGCTTAGTCGGGGGTTCAGGCACTGAAGCTTTCTTT.

This sequence joins TRBV7-6 and TRBJ2-7, with 9 bases matching TRBD1. Per germline, CDR1 SGHVS and CDR2 FNYEAQ. The junction had 4 bases not matched to a gene; V was cut back by 4 bases and J by 0 bases. CDR3 length: 15 amino acids. This CDR3 is CASSSKQGASYEQYF. DNA for the CDR3: TGTGCCAGCAGCTCAAAACAGGGGGCCTCCTACGAGCAGTACTTC.

The V gene is TRBV30, the J gene TRBJ2-7; 9 positions match TRBD2. Looked up from germline, CDR1 is GTSNPN and CDR2 is SVGIG (reference sequence). This CDR3 region has 15 residues. V shed 4 bases, J shed 2 bases, and the junction held 9 bases outside the gene matches. The CDR3 bases are TGTGCCTGGAATGATCTAGCGGGGAGAGCCTACGAGCAGTACTTC. This codes for CAWNDLAGRAYEQYF.

The chain links TRBV5-4 to TRBJ2-1; TRBD2 matches 15 bases. This CDR3 has 15 residues. Germline V gene lookup returns CDR1 SGHNT and CDR2 YYREEE (reference sequence). J gave up 6 bases and V 5 bases, and 3 bases lay outside the gene matches. This chain's CDR3 is CASSSGLAGGNEQFF. The CDR3 nucleotides are TGTGCCAGCAGTTCGGGACTAGCGGGGGGCAATGAGCAGTTCTTC.

In this sample, this clone turned up a few times. The rearrangement joins TRBV7-9 to TRBJ2-3; TRBD2 might be the D (6 bases). Trimming shortened V by 0 bases and J by 4 bases, and 14 bases separated the two germline ends. This CDR3 has 16 residues. The germline V gene has CDR1 SEHNR and CDR2 FQNEAQ (reference sequence). The CDR3: CASSLARGAGADTQYF. CDR3 in DNA: TGTGCCAGCAGCTTAGCGCGCGGGGCCGGGGCAGATACGCAGTATTTT.

A word on this clone: Other nucleotide sequences from this sample produce the same CDR3. The V call is TRBV19, the J call TRBJ2-7; 12 nucleotides match TRBD1. Germline V CDR1 and CDR2: LNHDA, SQIVND (reference sequence). With V trimmed by 2 bases and J by 5 bases, 1 base remained unmatched. This CDR3 spans 14 amino acids. CDR3 in DNA: TGTGCCAGTAGTATACGGGACAGGGGGCACGAGCAGTACTTC. It yields the protein CASSIRDRGHEQYF.